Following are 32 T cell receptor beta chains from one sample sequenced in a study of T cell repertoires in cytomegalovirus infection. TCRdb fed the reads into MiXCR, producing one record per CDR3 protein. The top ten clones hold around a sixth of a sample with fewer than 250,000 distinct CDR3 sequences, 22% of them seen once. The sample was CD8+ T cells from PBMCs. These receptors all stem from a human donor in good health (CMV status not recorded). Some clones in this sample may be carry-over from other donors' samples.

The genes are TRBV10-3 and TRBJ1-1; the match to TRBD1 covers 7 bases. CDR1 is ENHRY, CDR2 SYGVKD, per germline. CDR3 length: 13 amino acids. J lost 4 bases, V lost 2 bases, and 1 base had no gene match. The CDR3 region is CAISEAGGTEAFF. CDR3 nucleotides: TGTGCCATCAGTGAGGCAGGGGGCACTGAAGCTTTCTTT.

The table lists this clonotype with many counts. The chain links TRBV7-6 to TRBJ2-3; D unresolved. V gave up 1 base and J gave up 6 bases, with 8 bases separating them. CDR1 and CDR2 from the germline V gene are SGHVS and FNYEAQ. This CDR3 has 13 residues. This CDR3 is CASSLESMDTQYF. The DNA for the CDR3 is TGTGCCAGCAGCTTAGAGTCGATGGATACGCAGTATTTT.

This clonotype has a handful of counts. CDR3 amino acids: CASSLAPRQQETQYF. The CDR3 bases are TGTGCCAGCAGCTTAGCCCCCAGGCAACAAGAGACCCAGTACTTC. The chain uses TRBV11-2 and TRBJ2-5; D unclear. This CDR3 has 15 residues. The V end was cut by 1 base, the J end by 2 bases, with 11 bases between. Germline lookup yields CDR1 SGHAT and CDR2 FQNNGV.

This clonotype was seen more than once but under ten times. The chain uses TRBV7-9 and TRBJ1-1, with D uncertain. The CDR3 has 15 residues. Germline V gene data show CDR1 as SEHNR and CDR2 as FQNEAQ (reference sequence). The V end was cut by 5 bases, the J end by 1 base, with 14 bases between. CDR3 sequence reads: CASSPADQWNTEAFF. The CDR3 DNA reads TGTGCCAGCAGCCCCGCCGATCAGTGGAACACTGAAGCTTTCTTT. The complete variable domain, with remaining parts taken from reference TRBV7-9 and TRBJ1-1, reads DTGVSQNPRHKITKRGQNVTFRCDPISEHNRLYWYRQTLGQGPEFLTYFQNEAQLEKSRLLSDRFSAERPKGSFSTLEIQRTEQGDSAMYLCASSPADQWNTEAFFGQGTRLTVV.

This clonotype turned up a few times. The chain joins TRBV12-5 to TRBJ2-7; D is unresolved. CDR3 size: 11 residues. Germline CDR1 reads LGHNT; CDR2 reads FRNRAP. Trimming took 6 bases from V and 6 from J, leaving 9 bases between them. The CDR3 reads CASGLWGEQYF. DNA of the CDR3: TGTGCTAGTGGCCTTTGGGGCGAGCAGTACTTC.

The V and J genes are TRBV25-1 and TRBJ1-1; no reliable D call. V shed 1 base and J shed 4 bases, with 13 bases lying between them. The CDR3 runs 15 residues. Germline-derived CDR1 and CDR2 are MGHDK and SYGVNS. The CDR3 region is CASSEFGVVITEAFF. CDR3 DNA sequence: TGTGCCAGCAGTGAATTTGGGGTCGTGATCACTGAAGCTTTCTTT.

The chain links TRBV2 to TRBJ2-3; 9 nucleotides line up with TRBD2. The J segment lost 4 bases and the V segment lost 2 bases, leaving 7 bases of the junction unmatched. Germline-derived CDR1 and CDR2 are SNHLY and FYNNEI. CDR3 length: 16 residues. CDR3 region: CASSEIAGVTSDTQYF. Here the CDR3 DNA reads TGTGCCAGCAGTGAAATAGCGGGGGTTACCTCAGATACGCAGTATTTT.

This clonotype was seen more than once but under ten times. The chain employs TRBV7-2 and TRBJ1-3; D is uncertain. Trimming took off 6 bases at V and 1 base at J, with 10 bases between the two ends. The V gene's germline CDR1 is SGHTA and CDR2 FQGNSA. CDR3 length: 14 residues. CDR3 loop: CASSNLGSGNTIYF. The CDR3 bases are TGTGCCAGCAGTAACCTGGGGTCTGGAAACACCATATATTTT.

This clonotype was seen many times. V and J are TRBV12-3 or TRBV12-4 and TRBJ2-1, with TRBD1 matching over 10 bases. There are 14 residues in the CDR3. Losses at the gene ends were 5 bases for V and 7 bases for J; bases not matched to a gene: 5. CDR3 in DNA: TGTGCCAGCAGTCCGACAGGGGGCTTGAATGAGCAGTTCTTC. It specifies CASSPTGGLNEQFF.

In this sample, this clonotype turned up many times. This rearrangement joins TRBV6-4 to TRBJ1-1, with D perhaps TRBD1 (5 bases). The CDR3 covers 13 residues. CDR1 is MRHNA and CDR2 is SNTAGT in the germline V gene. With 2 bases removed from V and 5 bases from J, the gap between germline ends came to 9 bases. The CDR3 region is CASSDRGGTEAFF. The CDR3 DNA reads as TGTGCCAGCAGTGACAGGGGTGGTACTGAAGCTTTCTTT.

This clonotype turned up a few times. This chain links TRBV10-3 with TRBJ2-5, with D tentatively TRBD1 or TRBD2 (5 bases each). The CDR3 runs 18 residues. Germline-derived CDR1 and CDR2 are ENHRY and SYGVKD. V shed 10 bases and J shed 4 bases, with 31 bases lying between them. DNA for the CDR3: TGTGCCAACGGGGCCCGCGGCAGCTTCGCCAGAAGGTCAGAGACCCAGTACTTC. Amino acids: CANGARGSFARRSETQYF.

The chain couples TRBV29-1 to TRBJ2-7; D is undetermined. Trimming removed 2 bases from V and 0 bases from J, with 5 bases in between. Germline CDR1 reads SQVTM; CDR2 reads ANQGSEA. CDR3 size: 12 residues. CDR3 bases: TGCAGCGTTGAACATAGCTCCTACGAGCAGTACTTC. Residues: CSVEHSSYEQYF.

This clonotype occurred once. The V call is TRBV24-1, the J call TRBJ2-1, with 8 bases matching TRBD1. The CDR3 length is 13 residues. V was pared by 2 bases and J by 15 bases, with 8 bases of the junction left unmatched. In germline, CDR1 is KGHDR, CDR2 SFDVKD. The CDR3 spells CATSDSPGGEWFF. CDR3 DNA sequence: TGTGCCACCAGTGATTCCCCAGGGGGCGAGTGGTTCTTC.

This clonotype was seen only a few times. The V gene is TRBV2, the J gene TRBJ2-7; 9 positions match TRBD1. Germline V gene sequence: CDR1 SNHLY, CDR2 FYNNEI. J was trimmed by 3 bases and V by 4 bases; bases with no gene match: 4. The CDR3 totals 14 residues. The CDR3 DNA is TGTGCCAGCAGTGCGGGACAGGGCCGCTACGAGCAGTACTTC. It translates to CASSAGQGRYEQYF. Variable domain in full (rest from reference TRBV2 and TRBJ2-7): EPEVTQTPSHQVTQMGQEVILRCVPISNHLYFYWYRQILGQKVEFLVSFYNNEISEKSEIFDDQFSVERPDGSNFTLKIRSTKLEDSAMYFCASSAGQGRYEQYFGPGTRLTVT.

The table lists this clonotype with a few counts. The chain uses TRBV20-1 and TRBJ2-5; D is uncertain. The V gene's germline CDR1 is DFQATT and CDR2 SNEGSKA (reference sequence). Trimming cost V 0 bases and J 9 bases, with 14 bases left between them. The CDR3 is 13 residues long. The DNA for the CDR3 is TGCAGTGCTAGAGATGACAAGAGTGAGGCCCAGTACTTC. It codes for CSARDDKSEAQYF.

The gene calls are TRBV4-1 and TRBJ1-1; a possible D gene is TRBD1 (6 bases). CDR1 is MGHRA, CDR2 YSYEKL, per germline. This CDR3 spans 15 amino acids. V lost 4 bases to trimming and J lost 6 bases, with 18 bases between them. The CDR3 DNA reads TGCGCCAGCAGCCTAAGATCAAGGGGGGCAGCTGAAGCTTTCTTT. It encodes CASSLRSRGAAEAFF.

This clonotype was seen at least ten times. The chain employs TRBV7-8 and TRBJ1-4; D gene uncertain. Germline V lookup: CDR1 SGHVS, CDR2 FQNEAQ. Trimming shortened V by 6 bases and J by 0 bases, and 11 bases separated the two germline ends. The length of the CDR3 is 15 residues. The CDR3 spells CASSSMFATNEKLFF. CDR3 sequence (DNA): TGTGCCAGCAGTTCGATGTTTGCAACTAATGAAAAACTGTTTTTT.

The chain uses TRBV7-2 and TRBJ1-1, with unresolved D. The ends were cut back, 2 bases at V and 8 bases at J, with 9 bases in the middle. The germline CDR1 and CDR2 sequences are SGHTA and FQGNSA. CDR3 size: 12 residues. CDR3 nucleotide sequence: TGTGCCAGCAGCTTAAGACCTCTGGAAGCTTTCTTT. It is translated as CASSLRPLEAFF.

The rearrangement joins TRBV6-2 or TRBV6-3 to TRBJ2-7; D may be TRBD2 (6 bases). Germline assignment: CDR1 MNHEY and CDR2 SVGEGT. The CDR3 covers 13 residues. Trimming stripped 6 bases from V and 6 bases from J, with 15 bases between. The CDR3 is CASSGGAPSEQYF. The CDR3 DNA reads TGTGCCAGCAGCGGAGGGGCCCCCTCCGAGCAGTACTTC.

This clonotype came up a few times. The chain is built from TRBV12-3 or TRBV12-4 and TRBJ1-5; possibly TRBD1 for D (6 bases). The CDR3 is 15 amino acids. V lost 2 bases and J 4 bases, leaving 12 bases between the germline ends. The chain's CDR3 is CASSLRGTSNQPQHF. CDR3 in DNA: TGTGCCAGCAGTTTACGCGGGACATCGAATCAGCCCCAGCATTTT.

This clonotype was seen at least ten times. The CDR3 DNA is TGTGCCAGCAACTTAAGCGGCAGGGAAGCTTTCTTT. This gives the protein CASNLSGREAFF. V gene TRBV12-3 or TRBV12-4 combines with J gene TRBJ1-1; no firm D call. There are 12 residues in the CDR3. Trimming stripped 7 bases from V and 8 bases from J, with 14 bases between.

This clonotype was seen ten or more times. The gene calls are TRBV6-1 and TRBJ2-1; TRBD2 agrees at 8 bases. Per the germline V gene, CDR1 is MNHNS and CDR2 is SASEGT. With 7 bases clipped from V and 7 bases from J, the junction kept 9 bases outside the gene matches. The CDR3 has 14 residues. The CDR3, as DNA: TGTGCCAGCACCCCCCTAGCGGGTTTAAATGAGCAGTTCTTC. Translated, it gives CASTPLAGLNEQFF.

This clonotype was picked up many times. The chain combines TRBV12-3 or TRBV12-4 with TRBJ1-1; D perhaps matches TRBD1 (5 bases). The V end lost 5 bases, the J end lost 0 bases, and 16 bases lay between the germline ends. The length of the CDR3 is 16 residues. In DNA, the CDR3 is TGTGCCAGCAGTGTACAGGTTGCCGGGGTGAACACTGAAGCTTTCTTT. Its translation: CASSVQVAGVNTEAFF.

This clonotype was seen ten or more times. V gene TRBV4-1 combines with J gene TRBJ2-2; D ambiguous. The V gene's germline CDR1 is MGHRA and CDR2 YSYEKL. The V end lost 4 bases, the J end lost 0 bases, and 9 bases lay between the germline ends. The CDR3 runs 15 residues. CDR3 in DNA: TGCGCCAGCAGCCTCGGACCCGCGAACACCGGGGAGCTGTTTTTT. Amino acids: CASSLGPANTGELFF.

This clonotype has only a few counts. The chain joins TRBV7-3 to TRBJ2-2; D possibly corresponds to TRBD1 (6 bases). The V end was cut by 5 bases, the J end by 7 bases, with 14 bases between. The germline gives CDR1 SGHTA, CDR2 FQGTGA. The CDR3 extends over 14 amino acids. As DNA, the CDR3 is TGTGCCAGCAGCCTAAGGGGGAACCTCGGGGAGCTGTTTTTT. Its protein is CASSLRGNLGELFF.

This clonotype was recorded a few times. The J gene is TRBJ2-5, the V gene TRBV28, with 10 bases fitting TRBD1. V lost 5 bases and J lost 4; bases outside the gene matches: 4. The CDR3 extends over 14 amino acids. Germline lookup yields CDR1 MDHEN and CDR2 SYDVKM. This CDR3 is CASSEDRGRETQYF. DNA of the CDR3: TGTGCCAGCAGTGAAGACAGGGGGCGAGAGACCCAGTACTTC.

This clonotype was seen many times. The CDR3 sequence is CASSLRDGTYEQYF. The CDR3 coding sequence is TGTGCCAGCAGCCTTCGGGACGGAACCTACGAGCAGTACTTC. The chain employs TRBV11-3 and TRBJ2-7; D might be TRBD1 or TRBD2, each matching 5 bases. The ends were cut back, 5 bases at V and 2 bases at J, with 13 bases in the middle. Germline V CDR1 and CDR2: SGHNT, YENEEA. CDR3 size: 14 residues.

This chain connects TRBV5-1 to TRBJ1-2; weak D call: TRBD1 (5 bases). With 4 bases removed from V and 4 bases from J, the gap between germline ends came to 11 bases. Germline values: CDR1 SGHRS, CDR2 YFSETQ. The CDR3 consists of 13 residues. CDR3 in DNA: TGCGCCAGCAGCACCAGGGTGGGCTATGGCTACACCTTC. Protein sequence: CASSTRVGYGYTF.

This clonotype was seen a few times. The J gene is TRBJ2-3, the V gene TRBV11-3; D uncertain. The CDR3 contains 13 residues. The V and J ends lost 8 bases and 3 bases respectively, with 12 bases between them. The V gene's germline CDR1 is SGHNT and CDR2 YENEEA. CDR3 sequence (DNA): TGTGCCAGCTCCAGAGGCGCGACAGATACGCAGTATTTT. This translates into CASSRGATDTQYF.

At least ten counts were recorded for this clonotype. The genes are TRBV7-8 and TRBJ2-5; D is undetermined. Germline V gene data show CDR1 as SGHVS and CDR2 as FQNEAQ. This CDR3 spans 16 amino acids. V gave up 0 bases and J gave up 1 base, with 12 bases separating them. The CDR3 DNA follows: TGTGCCAGCAGCTTAGCCTTCGGGCCATCCCAAGAGACCCAGTACTTC. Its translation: CASSLAFGPSQETQYF.

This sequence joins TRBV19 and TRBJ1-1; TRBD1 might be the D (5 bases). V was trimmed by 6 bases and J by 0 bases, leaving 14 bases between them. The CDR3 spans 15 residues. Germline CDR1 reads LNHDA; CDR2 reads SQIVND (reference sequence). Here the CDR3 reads CASSRTPLMNTEAFF. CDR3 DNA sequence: TGTGCCAGTAGCAGGACACCTTTAATGAACACTGAAGCTTTCTTT.

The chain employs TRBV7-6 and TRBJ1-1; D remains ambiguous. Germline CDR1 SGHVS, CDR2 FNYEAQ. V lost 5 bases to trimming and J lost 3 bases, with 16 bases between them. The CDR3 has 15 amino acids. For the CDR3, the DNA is TGTGCCAGCAGCCCCGGGGTGGAGTTTGACACTGAAGCTTTCTTT. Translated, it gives CASSPGVEFDTEAFF.